Sequencing of this TCR beta chain was carried out in a study of CD8 T cells in Susac syndrome. This CDR3 region has 16 residues. Germline V gene sequence: CDR1 MDHEN, CDR2 SYDVKM. The V end lost 7 bases, the J end lost 5 bases, and 20 bases lay between the germline ends. Points on this clonotype: Its antigen is still unknown.

Random-hexamer reverse transcription was applied to roughly 0.5 to 1 ug RNA. immunoSEQ multiplex PCR amplified TCR beta CDR3 across 54 Vbeta, 13 Jbeta. TCRdb itself ran the immunoSEQ multiplex PCR reads through MiXCR, one entry per CDR3 protein. The sample records 100,000 to 150,000 distinct CDR3 sequences, roughly 76% being singletons. Notes on the study in general: It was acknowledged in the study that its TCR sequencing and HLA analysis involved a relatively small number of individuals.

While CD8+ and CD4+ T cells were isolated negatively, TEMRA cells were enriched by FACS. The chain joins TRBV28 to TRBJ1-4; a weak D match, TRBD1 (5 bases). This TCR came from a human donor with multiple sclerosis. The sequenced sample consisted of CD8+ T cells from PBMCs. The CDR3 here is CASNSRKRGRNEKLFF. The DNA of the CDR3 is TGTGCCAGCAACTCCCGAAAGAGGGGACGGAATGAAAAACTGTTTTTT.